This entry is about one T cell receptor beta chain. The sample belongs to a study of blood T cell repertoires in COVID-19. The method was immunoSEQ multiplex PCR; TCRdb's version includes in-frame clones alone and lacks a portion of them. The repertoire holds more than 150,000 clones, around nine tenths seen once, with 0.55% to 0.6% in the top ten. This CDR3 is built from 15 residues. The trim removed 5 bases at V and 7 bases at J, leaving 6 bases unmatched. From germline, CDR1 is SGHAT and CDR2 FQNNGV. The sample consisted of peripheral blood. The TCR was taken from a man in his 60s with COVID-19, enrolled during active disease. The V call is TRBV11-2, the J call TRBJ2-1, with 12 nucleotides matching TRBD2. CDR3 bases: TGTGCCAGCAGCCTAAGACTAGCGGGGGATAATGAGCAGTTCTTC. Translated, it gives CASSLRLAGDNEQFF. Drawing the rest from reference TRBV11-2 and TRBJ2-1, the complete variable domain is EAGVAQSPRYKIIEKRQSVAFWCNPISGHATLYWYQQILGQGPKLLIQFQNNGVVDDSQLPKDRFSAERLKGVDSTLKIQPAKLEDSAVYLCASSLRLAGDNEQFFGPGTRLTVL.